A selection of T cell receptor beta chains follows, all from one sample in a study of vaccination and CD4 T cells after COVID-19. MiXCR, run by TCRdb on the PCR reads, gives a single entry per CDR3 protein. The sample has 15,000 to 20,000 distinct CDR3 sequences; around half are singletons. No antigen is known for these receptors. The sample was CD4+ T cells from blood, cultured in vitro, taken after SARS-CoV-2 vaccination. These receptor sequences come from a human donor who had recovered from COVID-19. Each CDR3 is given with its conserved first and last residue. The D gene is left open where the match is weak. Expanded clones are given a class, and other clones once, few, many or no size at all.

D: TRBD1; J: TRBJ1-3; size: few; V: TRBV7-9; CDR3: CASSPTGGGNTIYF; DNA: TGTGCCAGCAGCCCGACAGGGGGAGGAAACACCATATATTTT
D: TRBD1; J: TRBJ1-1; size: -; V: TRBV28; CDR3: CASSFTGRGETEAFF; DNA: TGTGCCAGCAGTTTCACGGGCAGGGGGGAAACTGAAGCTTTCTTT
D: -; J: TRBJ1-2; size: few; V: TRBV5-6; CDR3: CASSRVGGGYGYTF; DNA: TGTGCCAGCAGCCGAGTGGGGGGAGGCTATGGCTACACCTTC
D: -; J: TRBJ1-5; size: -; V: TRBV2; CDR3: CASSELASNQPQHF; DNA: TGTGCCAGCAGTGAACTAGCTAGCAATCAGCCCCAGCATTTT
D: -; J: TRBJ1-2; size: few; V: TRBV28; CDR3: CASSLVGRGYTF; DNA: TGTGCCAGCAGTTTAGTGGGGAGAGGCTACACCTTC
D: -; J: TRBJ1-3; size: few; V: TRBV6-4; CDR3: CASSRGEGNTIYF; DNA: TGTGCCAGCAGCAGGGGAGAGGGAAACACCATATATTTT
D: -; J: TRBJ1-1; size: few; V: TRBV20-1; CDR3: CSAGHTVNTEAFF; DNA: TGCAGTGCCGGACACACGGTGAACACTGAAGCTTTCTTT
D: -; J: TRBJ1-1; size: few; V: TRBV21-1; CDR3: CAIHTPKKWEVGNTEAFF; DNA: TGTGCCATCCACACACCCAAAAAGTGGGAGGTGGGTAACACTGAAGCTTTCTTT
D: TRBD1; J: TRBJ1-1; size: -; V: TRBV7-6; CDR3: CASSLALGQGFKDTEAFF; DNA: TGTGCCAGCAGCTTAGCGTTGGGACAGGGGTTTAAAGACACTGAAGCTTTCTTT
D: -; J: TRBJ2-7; size: few; V: TRBV20-1; CDR3: CSARVRDRPYEQYF; DNA: TGCAGTGCTAGAGTCAGAGACCGCCCCTACGAGCAGTACTTC
D: TRBD2; J: TRBJ2-5; size: -; V: TRBV20-1; CDR3: CSSTSGALGETQYF; DNA: TGCAGTTCGACTAGCGGGGCCTTGGGGGAGACCCAGTACTTC
D: -; J: TRBJ1-2; size: -; V: TRBV20-1; CDR3: CSARDPFSGRNYGYTF; DNA: TGCAGTGCTAGAGATCCTTTTTCGGGCAGGAACTATGGCTACACCTTC
D: -; J: TRBJ2-5; size: few; V: TRBV2; CDR3: CASSPSWETQYF; DNA: TGTGCCAGCAGTCCTAGCTGGGAGACCCAGTACTTC
D: -; J: TRBJ2-5; size: few; V: TRBV20-1; CDR3: CSASADSGTIETQYF; DNA: TGCAGTGCTAGCGCGGACAGCGGTACTATAGAGACCCAGTACTTC
D: TRBD1; J: TRBJ1-6; size: few; V: TRBV20-1; CDR3: CSVGGILHSPLHF; DNA: TGCAGTGTAGGGGGCATCTTACATTCACCCCTCCACTTT
D: TRBD2; J: TRBJ2-4; size: -; V: TRBV6-5; CDR3: CASSYSTGGGDIQYF; DNA: TGTGCCAGCAGTTACTCGACGGGCGGGGGGGACATTCAGTACTTC
D: TRBD2; J: TRBJ2-1; size: few; V: TRBV6-4; CDR3: CASSVDGGAVSEQFF; DNA: TGTGCCAGCAGTGTCGACGGGGGGGCAGTATCTGAGCAGTTCTTC
D: TRBD1; J: TRBJ1-6; size: few; V: TRBV6-2/TRBV6-3; CDR3: CASRATGGGSPLHF; DNA: TGTGCCAGCAGAGCGACAGGGGGAGGCTCACCCCTCCACTTT
D: TRBD1; J: TRBJ2-1; size: -; V: TRBV6-2/TRBV6-3; CDR3: CASSQGQGDGNEQFF; DNA: TGTGCCAGCAGTCAAGGACAGGGGGACGGGAATGAGCAGTTCTTC
D: TRBD1; J: TRBJ1-2; size: few; V: TRBV27; CDR3: CASSHKRGGTVYGYTF; DNA: TGTGCCAGCAGTCACAAAAGGGGGGGGACAGTCTATGGCTACACCTTC
D: -; J: TRBJ2-7; size: -; V: TRBV20-1; CDR3: CSATGQVEAYEQYF; DNA: TGCAGTGCTACGGGCCAGGTGGAAGCCTACGAGCAGTACTTC
D: TRBD1; J: TRBJ1-2; size: -; V: TRBV6-1; CDR3: CASSDGDRNLGYTF; DNA: TGTGCCAGCAGTGATGGGGACAGGAATCTTGGCTACACCTTC
D: -; J: TRBJ2-3; size: -; V: TRBV20-1; CDR3: CSAGTSQGTQYF; DNA: TGCAGTGCGGGGACCTCCCAGGGTACGCAGTATTTT
D: TRBD1; J: TRBJ1-2; size: few; V: TRBV10-3; CDR3: CATGTGSHGYTF; DNA: TGTGCCACGGGGACAGGATCACATGGCTACACCTTC
D: TRBD2; J: TRBJ2-7; size: -; V: TRBV7-3; CDR3: CASSSKAGDSYEQYF; DNA: TGTGCCAGCAGCTCCAAAGCGGGGGACTCCTACGAGCAGTACTTC
D: TRBD2; J: TRBJ2-7; size: -; V: TRBV12-3/TRBV12-4; CDR3: CASSPTSGSYEQYF; DNA: TGTGCCAGCAGCCCGACTAGCGGATCCTACGAGCAGTACTTC
D: TRBD2; J: TRBJ2-1; size: -; V: TRBV15; CDR3: CATSTAPGLAGSYNEQFF; DNA: TGTGCCACCAGCACAGCTCCGGGACTAGCGGGCTCCTACAATGAGCAGTTCTTC
D: -; J: TRBJ2-3; size: few; V: TRBV20-1; CDR3: CSAVGSGADTQYF; DNA: TGCAGTGCTGTCGGATCCGGCGCAGATACGCAGTATTTT
D: TRBD1; J: TRBJ1-2; size: few; V: TRBV6-5; CDR3: CASSYSRDRGLATF; DNA: TGTGCCAGCAGTTACTCTCGGGACAGGGGGCTGGCCACCTTC
D: -; J: TRBJ2-7; size: -; V: TRBV7-8; CDR3: CASSLPQGVWYF; DNA: TGTGCCAGCAGCTTACCTCAAGGAGTTTGGTACTTC
D: -; J: TRBJ2-5; size: -; V: TRBV7-9; CDR3: CASSPNPGPGETQYF; DNA: TGTGCCAGCAGTCCCAATCCCGGGCCCGGAGAGACCCAGTACTTC
D: -; J: TRBJ1-2; size: -; V: TRBV20-1; CDR3: CSATDAFLGPYYGYTF; DNA: TGCAGTGCTACAGATGCCTTCCTGGGACCCTACTATGGCTACACCTTC
D: -; J: TRBJ2-5; size: -; V: TRBV7-9; CDR3: CASSLVPDQETQYF; DNA: TGTGCCAGCAGCTTGGTTCCGGACCAAGAGACCCAGTACTTC
D: -; J: TRBJ1-2; size: -; V: TRBV30; CDR3: CAWSYGTDGYTF; DNA: TGTGCCTGGAGTTACGGGACGGATGGCTACACCTTC
D: TRBD2; J: TRBJ2-7; size: -; V: TRBV20-1; CDR3: CSARDWQGGDEQYF; DNA: TGCAGTGCTAGAGATTGGCAGGGAGGGGACGAGCAGTACTTC
D: TRBD2; J: TRBJ2-2; size: once; V: TRBV6-5; CDR3: CASSYTSGTGELFF; DNA: TGTGCCAGCAGTTACACTAGCGGGACCGGGGAGCTGTTTTTT
D: -; J: TRBJ2-1; size: few; V: TRBV20-1; CDR3: CSARFRGSYNEQFF; DNA: TGCAGTGCTAGATTCCGGGGCTCCTACAATGAGCAGTTCTTC
D: -; J: TRBJ1-6; size: -; V: TRBV7-9; CDR3: CASSLALWENSPLHF; DNA: TGTGCCAGCAGCTTAGCTCTTTGGGAAAATTCACCCCTCCACTTT
D: -; J: TRBJ1-6; size: few; V: TRBV6-5; CDR3: CASSYSIVQGGSPLHF; DNA: TGTGCCAGCAGTTACTCGATCGTACAGGGAGGCTCACCCCTCCACTTT
D: TRBD1; J: TRBJ2-3; size: once; V: TRBV19; CDR3: CASSTRTGSTDTQYF; DNA: TGTGCCAGTAGTACAAGGACAGGGTCCACAGATACGCAGTATTTT
D: TRBD2; J: TRBJ2-3; size: -; V: TRBV10-3; CDR3: CAISERAGGSPDTQYF; DNA: TGTGCCATCAGTGAAAGAGCGGGAGGGTCCCCAGATACGCAGTATTTT